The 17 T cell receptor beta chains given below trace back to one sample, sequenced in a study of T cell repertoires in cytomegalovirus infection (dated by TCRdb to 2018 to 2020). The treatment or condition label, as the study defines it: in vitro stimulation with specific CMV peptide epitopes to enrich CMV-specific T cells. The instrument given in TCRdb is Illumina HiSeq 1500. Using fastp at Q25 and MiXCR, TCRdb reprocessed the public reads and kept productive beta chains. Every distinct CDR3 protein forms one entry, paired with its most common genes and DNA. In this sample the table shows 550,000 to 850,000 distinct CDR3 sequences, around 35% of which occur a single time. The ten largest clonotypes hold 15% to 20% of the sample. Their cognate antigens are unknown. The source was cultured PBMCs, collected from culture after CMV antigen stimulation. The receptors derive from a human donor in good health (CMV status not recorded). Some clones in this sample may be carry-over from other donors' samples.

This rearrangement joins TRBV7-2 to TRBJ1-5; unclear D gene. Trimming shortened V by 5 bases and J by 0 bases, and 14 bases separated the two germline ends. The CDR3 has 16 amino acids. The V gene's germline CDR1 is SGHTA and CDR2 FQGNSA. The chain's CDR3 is CASSPIAGFSNQPQHF. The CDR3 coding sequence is TGTGCCAGCAGCCCCATCGCGGGATTTAGCAATCAGCCCCAGCATTTT.

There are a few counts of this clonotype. CDR3 sequence: CASDRVGGYTF. The CDR3 nucleotides are TGTGCCAGCGACAGGGTCGGAGGCTACACCTTC. The chain links TRBV6-1 to TRBJ1-2, with 7 positions matching TRBD1. V was clipped by 8 bases and J by 8 bases; unmatched bases: 5. Germline V gives CDR1 MNHNS, CDR2 SASEGT. The CDR3 is made up of 11 amino acids.

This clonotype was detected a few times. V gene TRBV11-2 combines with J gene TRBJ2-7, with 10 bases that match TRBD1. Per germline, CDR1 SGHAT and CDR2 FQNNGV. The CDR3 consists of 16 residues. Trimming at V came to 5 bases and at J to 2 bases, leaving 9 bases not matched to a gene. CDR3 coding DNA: TGTGCCAGCAGCACCTGGGACAGGGGTGTTACCTACGAGCAGTACTTC. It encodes CASSTWDRGVTYEQYF.

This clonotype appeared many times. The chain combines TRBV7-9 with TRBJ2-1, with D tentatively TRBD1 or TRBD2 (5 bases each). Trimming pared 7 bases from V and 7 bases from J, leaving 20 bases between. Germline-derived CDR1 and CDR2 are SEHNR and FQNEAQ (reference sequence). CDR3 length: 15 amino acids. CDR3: CASTGPGRPMNEQFF. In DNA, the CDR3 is TGTGCCAGCACTGGGCCGGGACGGCCGATGAATGAGCAGTTCTTC.

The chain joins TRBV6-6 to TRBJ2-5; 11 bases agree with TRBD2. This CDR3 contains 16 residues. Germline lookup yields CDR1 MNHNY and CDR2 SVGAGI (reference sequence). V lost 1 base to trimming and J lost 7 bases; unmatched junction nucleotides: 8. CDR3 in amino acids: CASSYLAGGPSGTQYF. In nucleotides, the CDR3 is TGTGCCAGCAGTTACTTAGCGGGGGGGCCCAGCGGGACCCAGTACTTC.

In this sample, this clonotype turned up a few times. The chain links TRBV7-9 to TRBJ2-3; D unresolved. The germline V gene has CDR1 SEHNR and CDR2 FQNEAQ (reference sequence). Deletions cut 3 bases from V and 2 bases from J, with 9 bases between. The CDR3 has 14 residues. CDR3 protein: CASSLWADTDTQYF. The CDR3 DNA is TGTGCCAGCAGCTTGTGGGCGGACACAGATACGCAGTATTTT. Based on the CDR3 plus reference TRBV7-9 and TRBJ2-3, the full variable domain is DTGVSQNPRHKITKRGQNVTFRCDPISEHNRLYWYRQTLGQGPEFLTYFQNEAQLEKSRLLSDRFSAERPKGSFSTLEIQRTEQGDSAMYLCASSLWADTDTQYFGPGTRLTVL.

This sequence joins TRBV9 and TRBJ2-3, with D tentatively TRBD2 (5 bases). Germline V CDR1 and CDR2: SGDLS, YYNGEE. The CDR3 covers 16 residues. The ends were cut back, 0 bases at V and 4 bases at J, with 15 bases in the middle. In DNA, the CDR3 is TGTGCCAGCAGCGTAGCTGACTACTCAGGTCCAGATACGCAGTATTTT. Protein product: CASSVADYSGPDTQYF. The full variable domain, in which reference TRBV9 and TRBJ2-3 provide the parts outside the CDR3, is DSGVTQTPKHLITATGQRVTLRCSPRSGDLSVYWYQQSLDQGLQFLIQYYNGEERAKGNILERFSAQQFPDLHSELNLSSLELGDSALYFCASSVADYSGPDTQYFGPGTRLTVL.

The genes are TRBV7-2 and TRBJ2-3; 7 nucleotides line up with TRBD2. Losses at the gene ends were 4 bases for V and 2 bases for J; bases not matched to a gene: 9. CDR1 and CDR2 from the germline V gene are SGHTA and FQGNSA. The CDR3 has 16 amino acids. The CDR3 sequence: CASSSPGTTPTDTQYF. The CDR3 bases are TGTGCCAGCAGCTCTCCCGGGACTACCCCCACAGATACGCAGTATTTT.

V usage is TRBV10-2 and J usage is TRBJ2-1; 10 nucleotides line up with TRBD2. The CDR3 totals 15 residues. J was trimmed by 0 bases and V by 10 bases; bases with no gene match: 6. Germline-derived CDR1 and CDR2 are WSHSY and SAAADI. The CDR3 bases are TGCGCCACCCGGGCTAGCGGGAGCTCCTACAATGAGCAGTTCTTC. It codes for CATRASGSSYNEQFF.

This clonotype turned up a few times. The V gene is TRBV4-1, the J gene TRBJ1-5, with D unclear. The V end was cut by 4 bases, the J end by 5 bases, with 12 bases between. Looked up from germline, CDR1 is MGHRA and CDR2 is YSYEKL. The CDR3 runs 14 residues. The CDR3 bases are TGCGCCAGCAGCCCCTCTACCCTCTATCAGCCCCAGCATTTT. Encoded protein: CASSPSTLYQPQHF.

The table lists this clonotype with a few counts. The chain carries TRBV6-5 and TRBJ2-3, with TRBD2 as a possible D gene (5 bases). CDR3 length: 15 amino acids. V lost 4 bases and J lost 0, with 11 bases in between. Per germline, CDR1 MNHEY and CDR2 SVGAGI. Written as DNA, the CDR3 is TGTGCCAGCAGTTCGGGGAGCGAAAGCACAGATACGCAGTATTTT. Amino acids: CASSSGSESTDTQYF.

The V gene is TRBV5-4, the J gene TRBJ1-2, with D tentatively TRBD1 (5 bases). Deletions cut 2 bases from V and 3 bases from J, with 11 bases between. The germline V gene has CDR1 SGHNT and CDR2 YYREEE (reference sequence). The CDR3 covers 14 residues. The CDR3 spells CASSFSGNDYGYTF. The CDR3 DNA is TGTGCCAGCAGCTTTTCAGGGAACGACTATGGCTACACCTTC. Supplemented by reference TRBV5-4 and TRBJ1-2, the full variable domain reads ETGVTQSPTHLIKTRGQQVTLRCSSQSGHNTVSWYQQALGQGPQFIFQYYREEENGRGNFPPRFSGLQFPNYSSELNVNALELDDSALYLCASSFSGNDYGYTFGSGTRLTVV.

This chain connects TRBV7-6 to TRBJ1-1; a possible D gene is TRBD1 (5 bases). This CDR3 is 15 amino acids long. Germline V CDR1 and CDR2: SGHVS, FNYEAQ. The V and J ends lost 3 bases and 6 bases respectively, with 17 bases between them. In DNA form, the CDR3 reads TGTGCCAGCAGCTTGATCCAGGGCTCCAATGCTGAAGCTTTCTTT. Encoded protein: CASSLIQGSNAEAFF.

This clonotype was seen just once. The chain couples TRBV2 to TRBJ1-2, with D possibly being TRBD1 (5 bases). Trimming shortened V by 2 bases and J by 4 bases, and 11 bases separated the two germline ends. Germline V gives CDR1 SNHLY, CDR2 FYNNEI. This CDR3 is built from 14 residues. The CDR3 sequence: CASSERGRAYGYTF. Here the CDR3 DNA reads TGTGCCAGCAGTGAAAGGGGAAGGGCCTATGGCTACACCTTC.

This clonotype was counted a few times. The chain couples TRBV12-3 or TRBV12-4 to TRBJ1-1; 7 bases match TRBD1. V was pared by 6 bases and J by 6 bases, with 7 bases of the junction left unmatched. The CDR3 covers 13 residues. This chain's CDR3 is CASSPDRVSEAFF. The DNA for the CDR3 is TGTGCCAGCAGCCCCGACAGGGTCTCTGAAGCTTTCTTT.

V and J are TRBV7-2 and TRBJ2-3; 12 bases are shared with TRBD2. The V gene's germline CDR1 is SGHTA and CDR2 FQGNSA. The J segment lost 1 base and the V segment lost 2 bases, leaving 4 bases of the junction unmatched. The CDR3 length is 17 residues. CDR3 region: CASSLHRTSGGTDTQYF. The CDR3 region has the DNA TGTGCCAGCAGCTTACATAGGACTAGCGGGGGCACAGATACGCAGTATTTT.

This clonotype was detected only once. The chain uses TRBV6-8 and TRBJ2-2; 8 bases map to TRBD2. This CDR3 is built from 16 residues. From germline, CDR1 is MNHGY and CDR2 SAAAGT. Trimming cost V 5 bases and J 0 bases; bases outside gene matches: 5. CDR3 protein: CASSQALAANTGELFF. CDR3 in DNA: TGTGCCAGCAGTCAGGCACTAGCGGCGAACACCGGGGAGCTGTTTTTT.